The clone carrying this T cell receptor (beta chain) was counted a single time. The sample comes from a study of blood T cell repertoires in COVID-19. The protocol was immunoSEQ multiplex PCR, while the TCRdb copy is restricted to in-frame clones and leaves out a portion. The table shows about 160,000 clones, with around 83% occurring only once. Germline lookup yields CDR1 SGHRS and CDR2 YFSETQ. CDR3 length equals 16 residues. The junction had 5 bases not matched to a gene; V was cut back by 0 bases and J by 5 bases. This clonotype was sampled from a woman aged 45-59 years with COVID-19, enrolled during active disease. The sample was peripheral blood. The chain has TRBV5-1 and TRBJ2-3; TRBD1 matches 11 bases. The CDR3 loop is CASSLGTGGSEDTQYF. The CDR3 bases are TGCGCCAGCAGCTTGGGGACAGGGGGCTCGGAAGATACGCAGTATTTT.